A few counts support the clone carrying this T cell receptor beta chain. Antigen specificity is unknown. The sample is drawn from a study of blood T cells in healthy people across ages. Next came a second PCR, run for roughly 6 to 11 cycles, which used a sample-barcoded 5' primer along with a J-beta primer mix. TCRdb reanalysed the 5' RACE reads using MiXCR and keeps one entry per CDR3 protein. The repertoire holds hundreds of thousands of distinct CDR3 sequences, with roughly 25% as singletons. There are 13 residues in the CDR3. Trimming took 3 bases from V and 5 from J, leaving 13 bases between them. Germline V gene data show CDR1 as DFQATT and CDR2 as SNEGSKA (reference sequence). Findings and caveats of the study: A roughly linear age-dependent decrease characterized TCR beta diversity per million T cells.

The same data also went into a second study, on T cells of mothers and their children.

This rearrangement joins TRBV20-1 to TRBJ1-1; a possible D gene is TRBD1 (6 bases). This sequence was found in a boy under 18 in good health. Sequencing input: blood. This CDR3 is CSARPQGWTEAFF. CDR3 DNA sequence: TGCAGTGCTAGGCCACAGGGCTGGACTGAAGCTTTCTTT.